This T cell receptor (beta chain) comes out of a study of CD8 T cells in Susac syndrome (dated by TCRdb to the late 2010s). With regard to the full study: The study used repertoire sequencing to test whether antigen drove CD8+ T cell activation and differentiation in Susac syndrome.

High-throughput TCR beta sequencing profiled peripheral blood CD8+ and CD4+ T cells from healthy donors, Susac syndrome patients and multiple sclerosis patients. The multiple sclerosis controls were treatment-naive patients who had stable or active relapsing-remitting disease and met the revised McDonald criteria. Bulk CD8+ and CD4+ T cells were purified by magnetic negative isolation, while CD8+ TEMRA cells were enriched using FACS. Blood was collected in EDTA tubes and processed within 24 hours, with PBMCs isolated through density gradient centrifugation. PBMCs intended for TCR sequencing were frozen in liquid nitrogen and were later thawed in a 37 degrees C water bath. The sorted or isolated CD4+, CD8+ and CD8+ TEMRA cells reached a purity of at least 90%. General study outcomes and caveats: The number of individuals in the TCR sequencing and HLA analysis was recognized as being relatively small.

RNA was extracted using the RNeasy kit, and roughly 0.5 to 1 microgram was reverse transcribed with random hexamers. TCR beta CDR3 regions were amplified with the immunoSEQ multiplex PCR assay covering 54 Vbeta and 13 Jbeta segments. To correct PCR amplification bias, a synthetic template baseline was used for both primer optimization and computational correction. The published analysis was carried out like this. Only productive sequences were kept, with reads annotated to V, D and J genes according to IMGT and analyzed in immunoSEQ Analyzer. Clonality was computed as one minus Shannon entropy normalized by log2 of the number of productive unique sequences. For each patient and control, public and private clones were evaluated among the 100 most prevalent clones. Susac-specific clones were defined as absent from healthy and MS cohorts, some 1,000 published viral clones and other ImmuneACCESS disease sequences. TCRdb ran its own pipeline on the public reads, namely fastp trimming at Q25 and MiXCR clone calling, and kept in-frame beta chains. Each record represents a unique CDR3 protein, reported with the most common genes and DNA among its rows. The V and J calls, along with clone size, are taken from TCRdb and not from the paper's own processing. Counted in this sample were about 210,000 distinct CDR3 sequences; approximately 95% of them appeared once. Of the sample, about 0.091% is held by the ten largest clones.

Notes on this clonotype: It lacks a known antigen. Base quality data are lacking; no much larger clone is found one base away.

From cysteine to phenylalanine, the CDR3 is 15 amino acids long. The read is trimmed to its CDR3 DNA, 45 bases read in frame from base 1. From the germline V gene, CDR1 is SQVTM and CDR2 is ANQGSEA. V is reduced by 3 bases and J by 5 bases, leaving a spacing of 19 bases between them. The source of this sequence is a human donor with multiple sclerosis. This chain is built from TRBV29-1 and TRBJ1-1, with the D gene not clear enough to name. Sequencing was performed on CD4+ T cells from PBMCs. The CDR3 protein sequence reads: CSVDPLAGSRTEAFF. The nucleotide sequence is given as TGCAGCGTTGACCCCCTTGCGGGGAGTCGGACTGAAGCTTTCTTT.